The clone carrying this T cell receptor beta chain was seen many times. Its antigen is unknown. This specimen belongs to a study of Graves' ophthalmopathy and Graves' hyperthyroidism. As the template, RNA transcripts were used to amplify TCR beta CDR3 regions. First-round RT-PCR with HTBI primers preceded a second-round multiplex PCR. TCRdb independently ran MiXCR on the multiplex PCR reads; one entry per CDR3 protein. The repertoire holds 400,000 to 500,000 distinct CDR3 sequences, with over 20% as singletons. The CDR3 extends over 12 amino acids. The ends were cut back, 8 bases at V and 9 bases at J, with 14 bases in the middle. Whole-study results and caveats: Using a 13-signature model, the authors split ophthalmopathy from stable hyperthyroidism, with roughly 90% sensitivity and approximately 84% specificity.

The chain couples TRBV12-3 or TRBV12-4 to TRBJ1-5; D call uncertain. The sequence was obtained from a woman younger than 30 with stable Graves' hyperthyroidism. Sequencing was carried out using peripheral blood. As DNA, the CDR3 is TGTGCCAGCTCCCGGACCATTCGGCCCCAGCATTTT. This gives the protein CASSRTIRPQHF.